This record covers a single T cell receptor (beta chain). This specimen belongs to a study of T cell clonotyping in hematopoietic cell transplantation. There are 15 residues in the CDR3. V gave up 6 bases and J gave up 5 bases, with 19 bases separating them. Germline CDR1 LNHDA, CDR2 SQIVND (reference sequence). Profiled with immunoSEQ multiplex PCR; TCRdb holds only in-frame clones, not every one. In the table there are under 3,500 clones, about four fifths of which are singletons. The sequence was obtained from a female patient between 35 and 55 years old who had an allogeneic stem cell transplant from a related donor, so T cells may come from the graft donor. Some clones in this sample may be carry-over from other donors' samples. The V call is TRBV19, the J call TRBJ1-2; tentative D call: TRBD1 (5 bases). The sequences come from PBMCs, collected 180 days after allogeneic stem cell transplant. The CDR3 reads CASRLTDLGVYGYTF. The CDR3 bases are TGTGCCAGTAGACTGACAGATTTAGGCGTATATGGCTACACCTTC.